Shown below are 23 T cell receptor beta chains from a single sample sequenced in a study of shared clonotypes between healthy human individuals. This table comes from immunoSEQ multiplex PCR, and its TCRdb copy is limited to in-frame clones, with some not included. Among about 960,000 clones listed, 70% to 85% were seen once. Sequencing input: memory CD4+ T cells sorted from blood. Subset here: CD45RA-negative fraction. Every receptor here comes from a man aged 18 to 29 in good health.

This clone was recorded at least ten times. V usage is TRBV6-1 and J usage is TRBJ1-5; 8 nucleotides agree with TRBD1. Germline loops: CDR1 MNHNS, CDR2 SASEGT. The J segment lost 7 bases and the V segment lost 4 bases, leaving 3 bases of the junction unmatched. This CDR3 contains 13 residues. The DNA for the CDR3 is TGTGCCAGCAGTGGGACAGGGAAACAGCCCCAGCATTTT. Its translation is CASSGTGKQPQHF.

V gene TRBV19 combines with J gene TRBJ2-7; D remains unclear. The germline V gene encodes CDR1 LNHDA and CDR2 SQIVND (reference sequence). The CDR3 runs to 11 residues. The ends were cut back, 8 bases at V and 3 bases at J, with 8 bases in the middle. The CDR3 bases are TGTGCCAGTGGGCTTTACTACGAGCAGTACTTC. It translates to CASGLYYEQYF. Together with reference TRBV19 and TRBJ2-7, the CDR3 gives the full variable domain: DGGITQSPKYLFRKEGQNVTLSCEQNLNHDAMYWYRQDPGQGLRLIYYSQIVNDFQKGDIAEGYSVSREKKESFPLTVTSAQKNPTAFYLCASGLYYEQYFGPGTRLTVT.

This clone turned up a few times. The rearrangement joins TRBV7-6 to TRBJ2-7; D remains unclear. Trimming pared 5 bases from V and 0 bases from J, leaving 8 bases between. The CDR3 runs 13 residues. Germline-derived CDR1 and CDR2 are SGHVS and FNYEAQ. The CDR3 DNA is TGTGCCAGCAGCCACTTTAGCTCCTACGAGCAGTACTTC. This sequence encodes CASSHFSSYEQYF.

CDR3: CASSLRGVADTQYF. The CDR3, as DNA: TGTGCCAGCAGCTTGCGGGGGGTAGCTGATACGCAGTATTTT. The chain is built from TRBV11-1 and TRBJ2-3, with TRBD2 matching 8 bases. The CDR3 consists of 14 residues. V was pared by 3 bases and J by 6 bases, with 5 bases of the junction left unmatched. Per the germline V gene, CDR1 is SGHAT and CDR2 is FQDESV (reference sequence).

Only a few counts were recorded for this clone. The gene calls are TRBV2 and TRBJ2-3; 13 positions agree with TRBD2. Germline-derived CDR1 and CDR2 are SNHLY and FYNNEI. CDR3 size: 15 residues. Unmatched junction bases numbered 6, after V lost 2 bases and J lost 10 bases. The DNA for the CDR3 is TGTGCCAGCAGTGAACGGACTAGCGGGGGATCTCCGCAGTATTTT. Encoded protein: CASSERTSGGSPQYF.

This clone was found once. This chain uses TRBV7-6 with TRBJ2-5, with 7 nucleotides matching TRBD1. After removal of 1 base from V and 4 bases from J, the junction contained 9 bases not matched to a gene. Germline loops: CDR1 SGHVS, CDR2 FNYEAQ. CDR3 length equals 16 residues. This CDR3 is CASSLGRGQGTETQYF. The CDR3 DNA sequence: TGTGCCAGCAGCTTAGGAAGGGGGCAAGGTACAGAGACCCAGTACTTC. Variable domain in full (rest from reference TRBV7-6 and TRBJ2-5): GAGVSQSPRYKVTKRGQDVALRCDPISGHVSLYWYRQALGQGPEFLTYFNYEAQQDKSGLPNDRFSAERPEGSISTLTIQRTEQRDSAMYRCASSLGRGQGTETQYFGPGTRLLVL.

This clone came up once. The genes are TRBV6-5 and TRBJ1-2; TRBD1 aligns across 8 bases. Germline assignment: CDR1 MNHEY and CDR2 SVGAGI. The junction had 3 bases not matched to a gene; V was cut back by 6 bases and J by 3 bases. The CDR3 consists of 13 residues. CDR3 nucleotides: TGTGCCAGCAGGCCGGACAGGGACTATGGCTACACCTTC. Translated, it gives CASRPDRDYGYTF.

This clone was seen at least ten times. The chain has TRBV27 and TRBJ1-5, with TRBD1 matching 7 bases. The CDR3 sequence is 13 residues long. The germline V gene encodes CDR1 MNHEY and CDR2 SMNVEV (reference sequence). Germline trimming cut 6 bases from V and 5 bases from J; bases unmatched to any gene: 4. The CDR3 sequence: CASSYRGDQPQHF. In DNA form, the CDR3 reads TGTGCCAGCAGCTACAGGGGCGATCAGCCCCAGCATTTT.

The rearrangement uses TRBV25-1 and TRBJ2-1, with TRBD2 identical over 11 bases. The CDR3 is 15 amino acids. V lost 8 bases to trimming and J lost 4 bases; unmatched junction nucleotides: 7. The germline V gene has CDR1 MGHDK and CDR2 SYGVNS. CDR3 protein: CASRNRLAGYNEQFF. The CDR3 DNA reads TGTGCCAGCCGAAACCGACTAGCGGGGTACAATGAGCAGTTCTTC.

This clone has a single count. In DNA, the CDR3 is TGTGCCAGCAGCCTCCGGGACAGGGTATTCCACGAGCAGTACTTC. As protein: CASSLRDRVFHEQYF. The V gene is TRBV7-2, the J gene TRBJ2-7; the match to TRBD1 covers 9 bases. Looked up from germline, CDR1 is SGHTA and CDR2 is FQGNSA. The V gene end was trimmed by 5 bases and the J gene end by 5 bases; junction bases not matched to a gene: 10. This CDR3 is 15 amino acids long.

V usage is TRBV6-6 and J usage is TRBJ1-4; 8 nucleotides match TRBD1. Germline lookup yields CDR1 MNHNY and CDR2 SVGAGI (reference sequence). This CDR3 has 16 residues. The ends lost 2 bases at V and 5 bases at J; junction bases unmatched: 7. CDR3 in amino acids: CASSYVRTGKNEKLFF. The CDR3, as DNA: TGTGCCAGCAGTTACGTCCGGACAGGGAAGAATGAAAAACTGTTTTTT.

The chain is built from TRBV5-1 and TRBJ2-7; D may be TRBD1 (6 bases). CDR1 is SGHRS, CDR2 YFSETQ, per germline. V was pared by 0 bases and J by 2 bases, with 9 bases between. The CDR3 consists of 14 residues. The CDR3 DNA reads TGCGCCAGCAGCTTGGATTCAGGGGCCTACGAGCAGTACTTC. Its protein product is CASSLDSGAYEQYF.

The chain links TRBV28 to TRBJ2-1; no reliable D call. This CDR3 has 13 residues. With 8 bases removed from V and 4 bases from J, the gap between germline ends came to 12 bases. Germline CDR1 is MDHEN and CDR2 is SYDVKM. CDR3 sequence: CASPPAGYNEQFF. CDR3 nucleotides: TGTGCCAGCCCTCCCGCCGGATACAATGAGCAGTTCTTC.

This clone turned up a few times. The chain is built from TRBV6-5 and TRBJ1-2, with 7 bases matching TRBD1. This CDR3 has 12 amino acids. The germline CDR1 and CDR2 sequences are MNHEY and SVGAGI. After removal of 8 bases from V and 7 bases from J, the junction contained 7 bases not matched to a gene. CDR3: CASQTAGGGYTF. CDR3 DNA: TGTGCCAGCCAAACGGCAGGGGGTGGCTACACCTTC.

The V call is TRBV10-1, the J call TRBJ2-2; unclear D gene. Germline V gives CDR1 WNHNN, CDR2 SYGVQD (reference sequence). Between the trimmed V and J ends, which lost 6 bases and 1 base, there was a span of 6 bases. This CDR3 has 13 residues. The CDR3 region is CASSERNTGELFF. CDR3 DNA: TGCGCCAGCAGCGAGAGGAACACCGGGGAGCTGTTTTTT.

The rearrangement links TRBV2 to TRBJ2-1; D call uncertain. Looked up from germline, CDR1 is SNHLY and CDR2 is FYNNEI. The CDR3 has 16 amino acids. With 2 bases removed from V and 0 bases from J, the gap between germline ends came to 11 bases. The CDR3: CASSERGGSSYNEQFF. Here the CDR3 DNA reads TGTGCCAGCAGTGAAAGAGGTGGAAGCTCCTACAATGAGCAGTTCTTC.

Concerning this clone: Its ends do not fully match the called genes, so a read error is possible. V and J are TRBV7-7 and TRBJ1-1, with D possibly being TRBD1 (5 bases). The CDR3 runs to 13 residues. CDR1 and CDR2 (germline): SSHAT, FNYEAQ (reference sequence). Here the CDR3 reads CASSLTEHTEAFF. The CDR3 nucleotides are TGTGCTAGCAGCCTGACAGAACACACTGAAGCTTTCTTT.

The chain combines TRBV28 with TRBJ1-5; the D gene is possibly TRBD1 (5 bases). V lost 4 bases, J lost 4 bases, and 11 bases lay in between. The CDR3 runs 14 residues. The germline CDR1 and CDR2 sequences are MDHEN and SYDVKM. CDR3 amino acids: CASSSTGRNQPQHF. The CDR3 DNA reads TGTGCCAGCAGTTCCACGGGACGGAATCAGCCCCAGCATTTT.

This chain links TRBV5-6 with TRBJ2-4; a possible D gene is TRBD2 (5 bases). The CDR3 is 16 residues long. Germline V gene data show CDR1 as SGHDT and CDR2 as YYEEEE. Trimming removed 4 bases at V and 0 bases at J, with 14 bases between. The CDR3 loop is CASSPPEVLAKNIQYF. CDR3 coding DNA: TGTGCCAGCAGCCCTCCGGAGGTCCTAGCCAAAAACATTCAGTACTTC.

This chain uses TRBV6-6 with TRBJ2-3; possible D gene TRBD1, 6 bases. The length of the CDR3 is 15 residues. Germline V gene sequence: CDR1 MNHNY, CDR2 SVGAGI (reference sequence). Deletions cut 5 bases from V and 2 bases from J, with 14 bases between. Here the CDR3 reads CASSPRQAATDTQYF. In nucleotides, the CDR3 is TGTGCCAGCAGTCCTCGACAGGCTGCCACAGATACGCAGTATTTT.

The chain carries TRBV2 and TRBJ2-1; TRBD1 is a possible D gene (6 bases). Per the germline V gene, CDR1 is SNHLY and CDR2 is FYNNEI. The V end was cut by 6 bases, the J end by 14 bases, with 17 bases between. This CDR3 comprises 12 residues. In DNA form, the CDR3 reads TGTGCCAGCAGACTTATGACAGGATTTAAGTTCTTC. Protein sequence: CASRLMTGFKFF.

The chain has TRBV5-1 and TRBJ2-2, with no clear D. This CDR3 is 14 amino acids long. From germline, CDR1 is SGHRS and CDR2 YFSETQ. The V gene lost 2 bases and the J gene lost 0 bases, with 5 bases spanning the gap. The CDR3 here is CASSFSPNTGELFF. The DNA of the CDR3 is TGCGCCAGCAGCTTTTCTCCGAACACCGGGGAGCTGTTTTTT.

This clone was detected a few times. The genes are TRBV10-2 and TRBJ2-7; 7 positions match TRBD2. Germline assignment: CDR1 WSHSY and CDR2 SAAADI. CDR3 length: 14 residues. V was clipped by 6 bases and J by 5 bases; unmatched bases: 10. This CDR3 reads CASRSAGAWDEQYF. The CDR3 DNA reads TGCGCCAGCAGGTCGGCGGGAGCCTGGGACGAGCAGTACTTC.